The 22 T cell receptor beta chains below all came from one sample that was sequenced in a study of cytomegalovirus exposure and HLA in healthy donors. Use of 60 Vbeta and 13 Jbeta primers characterized the PCR. Data came from immunoSEQ multiplex PCR; TCRdb stores just in-frame clones and leaves some out. Counted here are some 100,000 clones, around three quarters occurring once; the ten biggest clones make up just under 4%. The sequencing sample was made of PBMCs. The receptors stem from a woman in her forties or fifties in good health and CMV-seropositive.

The V gene is TRBV7-8, the J gene TRBJ2-5; 7 bases map to TRBD1. J was trimmed by 3 bases and V by 5 bases; bases with no gene match: 6. The CDR3 length is 14 residues. The germline gives CDR1 SGHVS, CDR2 FQNEAQ. CDR3 in amino acids: CASSPWTGKETQYF. The CDR3 bases are TGTGCCAGCAGCCCGTGGACAGGCAAAGAGACCCAGTACTTC.

The V and J genes are TRBV2 and TRBJ1-4; 7 bases match TRBD1. After removal of 5 bases from V and 3 bases from J, the junction contained 3 bases not matched to a gene. The CDR3 totals 14 residues. Germline V CDR1 and CDR2: SNHLY, FYNNEI. In DNA form, the CDR3 reads TGTGCCAGCAGTCGACAGGGACCTAATGAAAAACTGTTTTTT. Amino acid sequence: CASSRQGPNEKLFF.

This clone has more than one count but fewer than ten. J is TRBJ2-1 and V is TRBV18, with D tentatively TRBD2 (5 bases). This CDR3 has 13 residues. CDR1 KGHSH and CDR2 LQKENI come from the germline V gene. Deletions cut 0 bases from V and 10 bases from J, with 10 bases between. CDR3 bases: TGTGCCAGCTCACCACCCCCAACGGGAGAGCAGTTCTTC. Translated, it gives CASSPPPTGEQFF. Full variable domain (remainder filled in from reference TRBV18 and TRBJ2-1): NAGVMQNPRHLVRRRGQEARLRCSPMKGHSHVYWYRQLPEEGLKFMVYLQKENIIDESGMPKERFSAEFPKEGPSILRIQQVVRGDSAAYFCASSPPPTGEQFFGPGTRLTVL.

The CDR3 reads CASSHSGGTYNEQFF. CDR3 DNA: TGTGCCAGCAGCCATAGCGGGGGTACCTACAATGAGCAGTTCTTC. V gene TRBV11-2 combines with J gene TRBJ2-1; 9 bases align to TRBD2. This CDR3 is built from 15 residues. The germline V gene encodes CDR1 SGHAT and CDR2 FQNNGV. V lost 5 bases to trimming and J lost 2 bases; unmatched junction nucleotides: 4.

The chain combines TRBV14 with TRBJ2-3, with 7 bases that match TRBD2. This CDR3 comprises 15 residues. The V gene end was trimmed by 6 bases and the J gene end by 4 bases; junction bases not matched to a gene: 10. Germline CDR1 reads SGHDN; CDR2 reads FVKESK. In DNA, the CDR3 is TGTGCCAGCAGTCCCGGCGGGAGTAGGGCAGATACGCAGTATTTT. Its protein is CASSPGGSRADTQYF.

V and J are TRBV19 and TRBJ2-7, with 7 positions matching TRBD2. The CDR3 runs to 15 residues. The junction had 4 bases not matched to a gene; V was cut back by 2 bases and J by 0 bases. Germline CDR1 and CDR2: LNHDA and SQIVND (reference sequence). CDR3: CASSIILADSYEQYF. The CDR3 bases are TGTGCCAGTAGTATAATCCTAGCGGACTCCTACGAGCAGTACTTC.

The chain is built from TRBV5-4 and TRBJ2-7; TRBD2 matches 10 bases. Germline values: CDR1 SGHNT, CDR2 YYREEE (reference sequence). J lost 1 base, V lost 3 bases, and 7 bases had no gene match. The CDR3 is made up of 16 amino acids. CDR3 region: CASSSSSGRPSYEQYF. CDR3 bases: TGTGCCAGCAGCTCCTCTAGCGGGAGACCTTCCTACGAGCAGTACTTC.

This clone was found once. The genes are TRBV5-8 and TRBJ1-3, with D tentatively TRBD1 (6 bases). Trimming took off 2 bases at V and 0 bases at J, with 9 bases between the two ends. The CDR3 loop spans 15 amino acids. Per the germline V gene, CDR1 is SGHTS and CDR2 is YDEGEE. Here the CDR3 DNA reads TGTGCCAGCAGCTTTGGGACAAACTCTGGAAACACCATATATTTT. Translated: CASSFGTNSGNTIYF.

This clone was observed a handful of times. CDR3 in DNA: TGCGCCAGCAGCTTGGGCGGTCGGAACACAGATACGCAGTATTTT. It codes for CASSLGGRNTDTQYF. The chain has TRBV5-1 and TRBJ2-3; D call uncertain. V was cut by 0 bases and J by 2 bases, with 10 bases left in between. Germline V CDR1 and CDR2: SGHRS, YFSETQ. This CDR3 is 15 amino acids long. Based on the CDR3 plus reference TRBV5-1 and TRBJ2-3, the full variable domain is KAGVTQTPRYLIKTRGQQVTLSCSPISGHRSVSWYQQTPGQGLQFLFEYFSETQRNKGNFPGRFSGRQFSNSRSEMNVSTLELGDSALYLCASSLGGRNTDTQYFGPGTRLTVL.

CDR3 coding DNA: TGTGCCAGCAGTGAGGGACAGGGCTTAGCCAAAAACATTCAGTACTTC. Amino acid sequence: CASSEGQGLAKNIQYF. V usage is TRBV27 and J usage is TRBJ2-4; 9 nucleotides match TRBD1. The CDR3 spans 16 residues. The J segment lost 0 bases and the V segment lost 5 bases, leaving 5 bases of the junction unmatched. The germline V gene encodes CDR1 MNHEY and CDR2 SMNVEV (reference sequence).

The chain employs TRBV7-9 and TRBJ1-4; TRBD1 matches at 7 bases. Germline CDR1 and CDR2: SEHNR and FQNEAQ (reference sequence). This CDR3 is 17 amino acids long. The trim removed 3 bases at V and 6 bases at J, leaving 13 bases unmatched. The CDR3 reads CASSFIRADRDDEKLFF. The CDR3 DNA sequence: TGTGCCAGCAGCTTTATCCGGGCCGACAGGGATGATGAAAAACTGTTTTTT.

This chain connects TRBV10-1 to TRBJ2-2; 12 bases line up with TRBD2. This CDR3 spans 15 amino acids. The germline V gene has CDR1 WNHNN and CDR2 SYGVQD (reference sequence). V lost 6 bases and J lost 6; bases outside the gene matches: 5. Written as DNA, the CDR3 is TGCGCCAGCAGCTTGACTAGCGGGAGCTCCGGGGAGCTGTTTTTT. Protein sequence: CASSLTSGSSGELFF.

CDR3 in DNA: TGCGCCAGCAGCTCCCTAGCGGCTAACAATGAGCAGTTCTTC. Its protein product is CASSSLAANNEQFF. The J gene is TRBJ2-1, the V gene TRBV5-1, with 7 nucleotides matching TRBD2. Germline values: CDR1 SGHRS, CDR2 YFSETQ. V gave up 3 bases and J gave up 5 bases; unmatched junction bases: 5. This CDR3 is built from 14 residues. The full variable domain, with the rest looked up from reference TRBV5-1 and TRBJ2-1, is KAGVTQTPRYLIKTRGQQVTLSCSPISGHRSVSWYQQTPGQGLQFLFEYFSETQRNKGNFPGRFSGRQFSNSRSEMNVSTLELGDSALYLCASSSLAANNEQFFGPGTRLTVL.

This chain connects TRBV30 to TRBJ1-6; 9 bases align to TRBD1. In germline, CDR1 is GTSNPN, CDR2 SVGIG (reference sequence). The CDR3 extends over 14 amino acids. V lost 4 bases, J lost 11 bases, and 9 bases stayed unmatched. CDR3 DNA: TGTGCCTGGACAGACAGGGGGGGATCTACACCCCTCCACTTT. Translating it yields CAWTDRGGSTPLHF.

V is TRBV6-1 and J is TRBJ1-2, with D hard to call. The germline V and J ends were trimmed by 2 bases and 4 bases, with 17 bases remaining between them. Germline CDR1 reads MNHNS; CDR2 reads SASEGT. CDR3 length: 16 residues. CDR3 loop: CASSELVQPLPYGYTF. CDR3 bases: TGTGCCAGCAGTGAACTGGTACAGCCGCTCCCCTATGGCTACACCTTC.

V and J are TRBV2 and TRBJ2-3, with 15 bases that match TRBD2. V lost 7 bases and J lost 0; bases outside the gene matches: 20. The CDR3 is 22 amino acids. Germline CDR1 SNHLY, CDR2 FYNNEI. In nucleotides, the CDR3 is TGTGCCAGCACACCGGCAGGGGGCGAGGGACTAGCGGGGGGAGTCAGCACAGATACGCAGTATTTT. This encodes CASTPAGGEGLAGGVSTDTQYF.

The chain carries TRBV4-1 and TRBJ2-4; D call uncertain. V dropped 1 base and J dropped 1 base, with 17 bases sitting between them. CDR1 is MGHRA and CDR2 is YSYEKL in the germline V gene. This CDR3 comprises 18 residues. The CDR3 nucleotides are TGCGCCAGCAGCCAAGTGGGTTCAGGCGTTGTTGCCAAAAACATTCAGTACTTC. This gives the protein CASSQVGSGVVAKNIQYF.

The table lists this clone with a few counts. The V call is TRBV7-4, the J call TRBJ2-7, with 9 bases that match TRBD2. V lost 10 bases to trimming and J lost 3 bases; unmatched junction nucleotides: 16. The CDR3 loop spans 16 amino acids. Germline V gives CDR1 SGHVT, CDR2 SQSDAQ. The CDR3 region has the DNA TGTGCCACCCAGGGCGAGCGGGGGGACCCTTGCTACGAGCAGTACTTC. It is translated as CATQGERGDPCYEQYF.

The chain recombines TRBV6-6 with TRBJ2-1; D possibly corresponds to TRBD1 (6 bases). CDR3 size: 14 residues. Germline CDR1 reads MNHNY; CDR2 reads SVGAGI (reference sequence). V was shortened by 8 bases and J by 4 bases, with 15 bases between the two germline ends. The CDR3 nucleotides read TGTGCCAGCGCCAGGGGATTGGGGTACAATGAGCAGTTCTTC. Translation gives CASARGLGYNEQFF.

V is TRBV14 and J is TRBJ1-2; D uncertain. Per the germline V gene, CDR1 is SGHDN and CDR2 is FVKESK. V was clipped by 1 base and J by 8 bases, with 8 bases between them. The CDR3 loop spans 12 amino acids. The CDR3 here is CASSQGRRGYTF. DNA of the CDR3: TGTGCCAGCAGCCAAGGGCGGCGAGGCTACACCTTC.

The gene calls are TRBV7-6 and TRBJ1-1, with a tentative D call TRBD1 (5 bases). Deletions cut 0 bases from V and 4 bases from J, with 12 bases between. This CDR3 is 15 amino acids long. CDR1 and CDR2 from the germline V gene are SGHVS and FNYEAQ. The CDR3 coding sequence is TGTGCCAGCAGCTTAGCTGGTGCAAGGGGCACTGAAGCTTTCTTT. Amino acid sequence: CASSLAGARGTEAFF.

This clone has more than one count but fewer than ten. This chain uses TRBV5-6 with TRBJ1-1, with D perhaps matching TRBD1 (6 bases). The V gene lost 3 bases and the J gene lost 1 base, with 13 bases spanning the gap. Germline V gene lookup returns CDR1 SGHDT and CDR2 YYEEEE. The CDR3 covers 15 residues. The CDR3 nucleotides are TGTGCCAGCAGCTGGATAGGACAGTGGAACACTGAAGCTTTCTTT. It is translated as CASSWIGQWNTEAFF.